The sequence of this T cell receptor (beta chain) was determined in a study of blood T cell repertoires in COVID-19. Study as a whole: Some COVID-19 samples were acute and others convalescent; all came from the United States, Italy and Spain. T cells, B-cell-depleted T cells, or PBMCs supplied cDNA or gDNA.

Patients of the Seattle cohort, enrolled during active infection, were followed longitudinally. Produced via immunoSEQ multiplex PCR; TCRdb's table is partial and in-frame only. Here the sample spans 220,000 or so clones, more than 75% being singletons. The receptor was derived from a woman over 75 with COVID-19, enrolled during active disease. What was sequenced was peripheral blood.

The CDR3 DNA sequence: TGTGCCAGCAGCTTCCAGGAGGGGTACCCTAACACTGAAGCTTTCTTT. This translates into CASSFQEGYPNTEAFF. The chain uses TRBV7-2 and TRBJ1-1, with D maybe TRBD1 (5 bases). This CDR3 has 16 residues. V was pared by 3 bases and J by 2 bases, with 16 bases between. CDR1 and CDR2 (germline): SGHTA, FQGNSA.